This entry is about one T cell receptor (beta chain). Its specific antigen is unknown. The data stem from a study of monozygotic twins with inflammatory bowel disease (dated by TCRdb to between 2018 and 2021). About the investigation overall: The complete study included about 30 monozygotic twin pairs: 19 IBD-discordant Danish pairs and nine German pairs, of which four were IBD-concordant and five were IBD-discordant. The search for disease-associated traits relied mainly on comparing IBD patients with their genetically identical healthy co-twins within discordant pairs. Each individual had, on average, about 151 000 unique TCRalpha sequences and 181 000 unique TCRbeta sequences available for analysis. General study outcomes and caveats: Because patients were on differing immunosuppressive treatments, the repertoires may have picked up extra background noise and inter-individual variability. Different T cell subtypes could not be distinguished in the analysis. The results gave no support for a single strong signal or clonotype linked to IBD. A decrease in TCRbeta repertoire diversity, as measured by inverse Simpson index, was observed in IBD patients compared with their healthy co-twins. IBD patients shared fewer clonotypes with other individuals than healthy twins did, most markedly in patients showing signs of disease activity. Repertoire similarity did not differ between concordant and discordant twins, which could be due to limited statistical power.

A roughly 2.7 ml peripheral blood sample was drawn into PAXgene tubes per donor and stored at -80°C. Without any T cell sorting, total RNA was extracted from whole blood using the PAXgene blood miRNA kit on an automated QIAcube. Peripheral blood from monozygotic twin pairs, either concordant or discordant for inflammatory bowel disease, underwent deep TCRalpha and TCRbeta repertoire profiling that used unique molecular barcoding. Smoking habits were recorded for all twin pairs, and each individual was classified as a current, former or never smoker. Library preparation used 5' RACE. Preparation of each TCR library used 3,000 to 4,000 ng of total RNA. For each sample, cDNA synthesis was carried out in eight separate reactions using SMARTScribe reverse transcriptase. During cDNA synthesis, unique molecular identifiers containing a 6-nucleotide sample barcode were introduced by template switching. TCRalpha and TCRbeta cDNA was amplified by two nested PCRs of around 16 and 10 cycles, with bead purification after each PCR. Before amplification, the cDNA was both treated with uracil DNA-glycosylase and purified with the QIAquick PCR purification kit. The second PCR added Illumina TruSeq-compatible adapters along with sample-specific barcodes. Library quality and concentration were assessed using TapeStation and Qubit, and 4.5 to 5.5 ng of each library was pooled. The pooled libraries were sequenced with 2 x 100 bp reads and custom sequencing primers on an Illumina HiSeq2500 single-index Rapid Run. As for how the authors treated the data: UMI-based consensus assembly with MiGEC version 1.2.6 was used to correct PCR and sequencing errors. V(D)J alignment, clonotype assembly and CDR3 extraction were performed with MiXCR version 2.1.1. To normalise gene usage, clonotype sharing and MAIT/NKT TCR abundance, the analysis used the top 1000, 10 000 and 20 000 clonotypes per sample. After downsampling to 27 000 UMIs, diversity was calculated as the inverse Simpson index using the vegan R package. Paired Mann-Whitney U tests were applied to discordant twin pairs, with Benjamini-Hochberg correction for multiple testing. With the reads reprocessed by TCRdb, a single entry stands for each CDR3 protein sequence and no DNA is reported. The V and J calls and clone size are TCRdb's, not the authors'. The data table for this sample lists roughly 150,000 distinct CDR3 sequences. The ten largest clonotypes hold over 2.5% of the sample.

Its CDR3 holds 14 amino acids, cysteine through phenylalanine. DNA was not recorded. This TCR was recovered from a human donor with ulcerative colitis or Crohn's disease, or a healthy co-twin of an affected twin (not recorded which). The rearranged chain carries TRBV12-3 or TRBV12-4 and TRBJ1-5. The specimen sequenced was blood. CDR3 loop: CASSLKLRNQPQHF.